This T cell receptor beta chain was obtained from a study of molecular identifiers for immune sequencing clone quantification. General study points: Clones carrying above 20 RNA copies accounted for over 97% of effector molecules, under 1% in naive cells.

When naive CD8 T cells were sorted, they were gated as CD8+CD4-CCR7+CD45RA+. On this clonotype: Its antigen is still unknown. Given a much more abundant clone one base away, this may be a read error.

CDR1 and CDR2 (germline): MNHEY, SMNVEV (reference sequence). With 6 bases removed from V and 6 bases from J, the gap between germline ends came to 15 bases. This CDR3 has 15 residues. Methods described previously, with TCR primers listed, were used for bulk TCR libraries. TCRdb used MiXCR to reprocess the PCR reads, holding one entry per CDR3 protein. The sample yields a few hundred thousand distinct CDR3 sequences, roughly a fifth seen once. This sequence was found in a human donor in good health. Some libraries in this study had Jurkat cell RNA spiked in. J is TRBJ2-6 and V is TRBV27; no clear D. The sequencing input was naive CD8+ T cells from blood, with Jurkat cell RNA spiked in. Subset reported: FACS-sorted CD8+CD4-CCR7+CD45RA+ naive T cells. DNA for the CDR3: TGTGCCAGCAGCCTAGGGAACCCTGAGGCCAACGTCCTGACTTTC. Protein sequence: CASSLGNPEANVLTF.